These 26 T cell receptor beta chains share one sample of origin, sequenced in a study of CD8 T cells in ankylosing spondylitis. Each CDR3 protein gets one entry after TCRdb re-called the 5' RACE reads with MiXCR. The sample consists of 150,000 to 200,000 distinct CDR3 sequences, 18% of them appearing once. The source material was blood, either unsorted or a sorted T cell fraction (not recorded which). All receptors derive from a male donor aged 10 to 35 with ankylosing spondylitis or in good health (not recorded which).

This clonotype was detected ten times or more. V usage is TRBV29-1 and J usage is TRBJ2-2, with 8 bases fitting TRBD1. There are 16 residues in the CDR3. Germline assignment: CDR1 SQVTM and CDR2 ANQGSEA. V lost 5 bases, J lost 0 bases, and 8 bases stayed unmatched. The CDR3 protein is CSVTPTGAPNTGELFF. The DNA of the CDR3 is TGCAGCGTTACCCCGACAGGGGCCCCGAACACCGGGGAGCTGTTTTTT.

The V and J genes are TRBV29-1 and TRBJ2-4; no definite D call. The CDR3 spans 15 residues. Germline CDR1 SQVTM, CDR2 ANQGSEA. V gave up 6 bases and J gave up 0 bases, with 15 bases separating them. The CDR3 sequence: CSVALYEIAKNIQYF. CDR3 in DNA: TGCAGCGTCGCTCTGTATGAGATAGCCAAAAACATTCAGTACTTC.

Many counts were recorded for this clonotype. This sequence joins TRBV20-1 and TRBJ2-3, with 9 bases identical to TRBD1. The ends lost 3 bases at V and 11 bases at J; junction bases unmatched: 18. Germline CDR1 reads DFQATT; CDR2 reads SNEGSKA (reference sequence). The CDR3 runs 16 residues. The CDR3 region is CSASKGTGGPGFGQYF. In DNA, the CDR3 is TGCAGTGCTAGCAAGGGCACAGGGGGCCCAGGGTTTGGGCAGTATTTT.

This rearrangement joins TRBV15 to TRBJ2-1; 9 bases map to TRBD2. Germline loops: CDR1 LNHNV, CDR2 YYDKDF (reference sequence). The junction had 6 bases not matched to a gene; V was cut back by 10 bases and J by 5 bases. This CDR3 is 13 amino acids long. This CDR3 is CASASGINNEQFF. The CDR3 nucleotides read TGTGCCAGTGCTAGCGGGATTAACAATGAGCAGTTCTTC.

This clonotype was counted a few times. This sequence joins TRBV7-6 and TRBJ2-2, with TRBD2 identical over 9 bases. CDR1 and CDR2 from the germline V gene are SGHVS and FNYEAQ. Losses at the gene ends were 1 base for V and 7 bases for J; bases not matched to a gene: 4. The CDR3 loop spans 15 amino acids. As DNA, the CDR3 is TGTGCCAGCAGCTTAGTAGCGGGAGAAGGCGGGGAGCTGTTTTTT. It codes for CASSLVAGEGGELFF.

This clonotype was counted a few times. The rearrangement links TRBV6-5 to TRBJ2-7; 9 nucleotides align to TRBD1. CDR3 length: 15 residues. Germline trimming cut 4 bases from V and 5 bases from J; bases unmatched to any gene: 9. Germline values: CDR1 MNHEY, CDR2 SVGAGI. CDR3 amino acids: CASSSPGTGIHEQYF. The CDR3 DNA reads TGTGCCAGCAGTTCCCCCGGGACAGGGATCCACGAGCAGTACTTC.

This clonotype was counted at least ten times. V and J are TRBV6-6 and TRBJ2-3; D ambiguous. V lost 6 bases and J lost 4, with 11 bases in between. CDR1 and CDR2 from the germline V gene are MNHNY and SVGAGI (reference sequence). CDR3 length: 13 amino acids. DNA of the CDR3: TGTGCCAGCAGAAAATTCCCGGCAGATACGCAGTATTTT. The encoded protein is CASRKFPADTQYF.

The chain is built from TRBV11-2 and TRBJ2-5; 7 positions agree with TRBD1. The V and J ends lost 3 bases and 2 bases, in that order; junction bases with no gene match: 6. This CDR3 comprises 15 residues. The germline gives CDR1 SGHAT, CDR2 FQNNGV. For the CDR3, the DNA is TGTGCCAGCAGCTTCTGGACAGGAAAACAAGAGACCCAGTACTTC. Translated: CASSFWTGKQETQYF.

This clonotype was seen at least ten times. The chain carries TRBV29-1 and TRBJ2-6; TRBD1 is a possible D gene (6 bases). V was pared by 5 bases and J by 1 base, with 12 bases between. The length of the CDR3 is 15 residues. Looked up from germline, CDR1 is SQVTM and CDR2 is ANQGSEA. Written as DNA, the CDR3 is TGCAGCGTTACGACAGGACGGTCTGGGGCCAACGTCCTGACTTTC. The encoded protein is CSVTTGRSGANVLTF.

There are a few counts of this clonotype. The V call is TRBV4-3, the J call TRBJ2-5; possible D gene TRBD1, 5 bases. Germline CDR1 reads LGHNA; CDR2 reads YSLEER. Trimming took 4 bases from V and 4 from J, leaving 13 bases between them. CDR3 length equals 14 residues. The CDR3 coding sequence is TGCGCCAGCAGCCGAGAAGGGGTTGGAGAGACCCAGTACTTC. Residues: CASSREGVGETQYF.

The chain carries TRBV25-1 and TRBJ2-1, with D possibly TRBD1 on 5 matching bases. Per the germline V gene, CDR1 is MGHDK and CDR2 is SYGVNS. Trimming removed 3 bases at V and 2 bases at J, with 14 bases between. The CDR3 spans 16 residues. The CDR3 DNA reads TGTGCCAGCAGTGAGCTTGGGCTAGGGGCCTACAATGAGCAGTTCTTC. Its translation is CASSELGLGAYNEQFF.

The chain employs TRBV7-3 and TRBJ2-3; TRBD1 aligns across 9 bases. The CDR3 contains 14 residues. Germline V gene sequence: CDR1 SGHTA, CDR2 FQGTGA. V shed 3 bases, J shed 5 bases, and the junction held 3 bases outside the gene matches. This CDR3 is CASSFGQGRDTQYF. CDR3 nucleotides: TGTGCCAGCAGCTTCGGACAGGGGAGAGATACGCAGTATTTT. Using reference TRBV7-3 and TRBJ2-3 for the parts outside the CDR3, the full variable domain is GAGVSQTPSNKVTEKGKYVELRCDPISGHTALYWYRQSLGQGPEFLIYFQGTGAADDSGLPNDRFFAVRPEGSVSTLKIQRTERGDSAVYLCASSFGQGRDTQYFGPGTRLTVL.

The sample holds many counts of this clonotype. The CDR3 sequence: CASSLVAPETQYF. CDR3 nucleotide sequence: TGTGCCAGCAGCTTAGTGGCTCCAGAGACCCAGTACTTC. This chain connects TRBV7-8 to TRBJ2-5; unclear D gene. V lost 1 base to trimming and J lost 4 bases, with 7 bases between them. This CDR3 spans 13 amino acids. Germline-derived CDR1 and CDR2 are SGHVS and FQNEAQ.

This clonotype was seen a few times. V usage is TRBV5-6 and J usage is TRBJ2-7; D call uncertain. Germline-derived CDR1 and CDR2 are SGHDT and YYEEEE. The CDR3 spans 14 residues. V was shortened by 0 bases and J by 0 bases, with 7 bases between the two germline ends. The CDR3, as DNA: TGTGCCAGCAGCTTGGGGCAGAGCTCCTACGAGCAGTACGTC. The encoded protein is CASSLGQSSYEQYV.

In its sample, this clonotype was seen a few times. CDR3 protein: CSAWTGLYNEQFF. In DNA form, the CDR3 reads TGCAGTGCCTGGACGGGTCTTTACAATGAGCAGTTCTTC. The chain has TRBV20-1 and TRBJ2-1; no clear D gene. The length of the CDR3 is 13 residues. CDR1 and CDR2 (germline): DFQATT, SNEGSKA (reference sequence). The V end lost 6 bases, the J end lost 4 bases, and 13 bases lay between the germline ends.

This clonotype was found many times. This CDR3 is CASSLGGGETQYF. Here the CDR3 DNA reads TGTGCCAGCAGCCTAGGTGGTGGAGAGACCCAGTACTTC. The rearrangement joins TRBV7-9 to TRBJ2-5; no clear D. Trimming shortened V by 5 bases and J by 4 bases, and 11 bases separated the two germline ends. The CDR3 covers 13 residues. The V gene's germline CDR1 is SEHNR and CDR2 FQNEAQ (reference sequence).

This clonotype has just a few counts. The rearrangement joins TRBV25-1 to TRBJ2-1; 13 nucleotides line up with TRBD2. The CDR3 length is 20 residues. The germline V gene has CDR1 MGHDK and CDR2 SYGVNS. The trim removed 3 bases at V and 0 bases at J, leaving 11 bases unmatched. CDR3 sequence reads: CASSDWGTSGKKSSYNEQFF. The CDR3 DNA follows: TGTGCCAGCAGTGATTGGGGGACTAGCGGGAAAAAGAGCTCCTACAATGAGCAGTTCTTC.

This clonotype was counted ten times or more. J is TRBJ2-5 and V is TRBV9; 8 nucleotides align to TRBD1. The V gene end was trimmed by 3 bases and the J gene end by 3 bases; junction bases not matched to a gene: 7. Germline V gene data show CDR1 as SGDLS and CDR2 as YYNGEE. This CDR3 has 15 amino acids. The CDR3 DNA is TGTGCCAGCAGCGAACAGGGGGACCCCAAAGAGACCCAGTACTTC. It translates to CASSEQGDPKETQYF.

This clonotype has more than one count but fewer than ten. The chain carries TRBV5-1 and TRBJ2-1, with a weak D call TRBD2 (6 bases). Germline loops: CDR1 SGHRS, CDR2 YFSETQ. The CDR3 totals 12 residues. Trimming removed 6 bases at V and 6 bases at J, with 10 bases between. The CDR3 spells CASTVGGNEQFF. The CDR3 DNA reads TGCGCCAGCACCGTGGGGGGCAATGAGCAGTTCTTC. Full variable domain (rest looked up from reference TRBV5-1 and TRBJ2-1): KAGVTQTPRYLIKTRGQQVTLSCSPISGHRSVSWYQQTPGQGLQFLFEYFSETQRNKGNFPGRFSGRQFSNSRSEMNVSTLELGDSALYLCASTVGGNEQFFGPGTRLTVL.

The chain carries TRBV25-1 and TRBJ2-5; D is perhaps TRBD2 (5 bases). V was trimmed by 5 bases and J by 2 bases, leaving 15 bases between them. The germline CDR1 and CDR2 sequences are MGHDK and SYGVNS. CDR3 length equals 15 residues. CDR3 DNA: TGTGCCAGCAGTCCCCGAGGAGGACGACAAGAGACCCAGTACTTC. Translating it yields CASSPRGGRQETQYF.

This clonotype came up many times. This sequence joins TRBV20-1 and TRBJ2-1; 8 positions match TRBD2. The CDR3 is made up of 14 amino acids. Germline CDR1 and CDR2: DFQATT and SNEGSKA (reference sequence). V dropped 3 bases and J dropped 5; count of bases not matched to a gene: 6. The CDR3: CSASWPGGDNEQFF. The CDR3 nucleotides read TGCAGTGCTAGCTGGCCGGGAGGGGACAATGAGCAGTTCTTC.

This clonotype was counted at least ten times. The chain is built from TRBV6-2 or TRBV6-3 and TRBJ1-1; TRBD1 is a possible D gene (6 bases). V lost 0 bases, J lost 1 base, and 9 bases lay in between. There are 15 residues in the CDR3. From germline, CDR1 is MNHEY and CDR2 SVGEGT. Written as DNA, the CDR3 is TGTGCCAGCAGTTACTCGGGACAAGGGAACACTGAAGCTTTCTTT. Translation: CASSYSGQGNTEAFF.

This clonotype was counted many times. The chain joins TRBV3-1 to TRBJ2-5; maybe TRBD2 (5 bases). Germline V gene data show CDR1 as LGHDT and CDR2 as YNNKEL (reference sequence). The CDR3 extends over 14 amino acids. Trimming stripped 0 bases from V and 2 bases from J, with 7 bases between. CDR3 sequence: CASSQERGQETQYF. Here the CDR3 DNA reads TGTGCCAGCAGCCAAGAGCGCGGGCAAGAGACCCAGTACTTC.

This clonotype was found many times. CDR3 protein: CASSLEGTNYNEQFF. For the CDR3, the DNA is TGCGCCAGCAGCTTGGAAGGGACTAACTACAATGAGCAGTTCTTC. The rearrangement links TRBV5-1 to TRBJ2-1; 7 nucleotides align to TRBD2. The germline gives CDR1 SGHRS, CDR2 YFSETQ. Unmatched junction bases numbered 3, after V lost 0 bases and J lost 3 bases. The CDR3 totals 15 residues.

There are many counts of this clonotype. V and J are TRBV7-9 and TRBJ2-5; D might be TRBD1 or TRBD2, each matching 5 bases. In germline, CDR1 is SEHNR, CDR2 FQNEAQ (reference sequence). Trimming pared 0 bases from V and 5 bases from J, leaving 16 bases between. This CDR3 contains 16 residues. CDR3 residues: CASSLAVGDPLETQYF. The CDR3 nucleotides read TGTGCCAGCAGCTTAGCGGTGGGGGACCCTTTGGAGACCCAGTACTTC.

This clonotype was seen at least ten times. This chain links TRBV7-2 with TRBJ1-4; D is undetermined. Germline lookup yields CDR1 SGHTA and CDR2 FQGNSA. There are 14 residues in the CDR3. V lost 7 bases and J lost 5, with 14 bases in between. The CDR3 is CASNFGLQNEKLFF. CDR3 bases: TGTGCCAGCAACTTTGGGCTTCAGAATGAAAAACTGTTTTTT.